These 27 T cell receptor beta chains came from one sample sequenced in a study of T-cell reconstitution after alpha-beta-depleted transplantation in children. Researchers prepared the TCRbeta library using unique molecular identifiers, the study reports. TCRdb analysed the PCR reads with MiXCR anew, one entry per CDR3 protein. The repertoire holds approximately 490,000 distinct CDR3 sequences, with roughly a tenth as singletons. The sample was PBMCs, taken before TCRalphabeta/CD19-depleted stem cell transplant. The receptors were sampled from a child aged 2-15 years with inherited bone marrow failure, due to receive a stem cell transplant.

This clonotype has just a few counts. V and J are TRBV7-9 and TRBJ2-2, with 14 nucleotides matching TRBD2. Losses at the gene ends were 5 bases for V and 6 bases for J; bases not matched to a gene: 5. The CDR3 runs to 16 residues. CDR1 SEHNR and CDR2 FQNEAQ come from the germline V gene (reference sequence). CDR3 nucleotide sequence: TGTGCCAGCAGCGAGGGACTAGCGGGAGCATCCGGGGAGCTGTTTTTT. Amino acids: CASSEGLAGASGELFF.

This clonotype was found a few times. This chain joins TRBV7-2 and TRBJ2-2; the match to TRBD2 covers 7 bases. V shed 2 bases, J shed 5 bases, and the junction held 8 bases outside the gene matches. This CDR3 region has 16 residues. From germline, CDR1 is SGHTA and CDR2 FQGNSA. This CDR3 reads CASSLFAGAPTGELFF. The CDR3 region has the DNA TGTGCCAGCAGCTTATTTGCGGGAGCCCCTACCGGGGAGCTGTTTTTT.

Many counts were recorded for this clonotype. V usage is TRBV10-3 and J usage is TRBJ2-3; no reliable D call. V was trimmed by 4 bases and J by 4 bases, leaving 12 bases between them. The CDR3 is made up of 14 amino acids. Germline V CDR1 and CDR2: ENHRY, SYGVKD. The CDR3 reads CAISGTSKSDTQYF. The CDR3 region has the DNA TGTGCCATCAGTGGGACGAGCAAGTCAGATACGCAGTATTTT.

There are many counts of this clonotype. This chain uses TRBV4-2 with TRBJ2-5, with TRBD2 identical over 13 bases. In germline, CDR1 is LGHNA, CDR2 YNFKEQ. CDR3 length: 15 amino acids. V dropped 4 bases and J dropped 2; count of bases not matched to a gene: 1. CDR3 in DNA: TGTGCCAGCAGCCGGGGACTAGCGGGACAAGAGACCCAGTACTTC. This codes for CASSRGLAGQETQYF.

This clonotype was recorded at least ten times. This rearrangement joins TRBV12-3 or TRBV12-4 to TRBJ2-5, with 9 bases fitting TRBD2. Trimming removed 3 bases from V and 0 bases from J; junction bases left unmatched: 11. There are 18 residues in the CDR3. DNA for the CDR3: TGTGCCAGCAGTTTTGGGCTAGCGGGATTGGGGTACCAAGAGACCCAGTACTTC. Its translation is CASSFGLAGLGYQETQYF.

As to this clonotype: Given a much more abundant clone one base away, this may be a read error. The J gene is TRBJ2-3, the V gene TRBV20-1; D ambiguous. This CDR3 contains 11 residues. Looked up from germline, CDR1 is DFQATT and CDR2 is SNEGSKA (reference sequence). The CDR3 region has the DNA TGCAGTGCTAGCCTGGCAGATACGCGGTATTTT. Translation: CSASLADTRYF.

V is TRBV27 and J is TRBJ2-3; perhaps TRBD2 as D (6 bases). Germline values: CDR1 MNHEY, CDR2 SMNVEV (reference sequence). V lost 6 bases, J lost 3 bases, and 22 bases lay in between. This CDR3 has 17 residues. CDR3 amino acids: CASSSLWGELVTDTQYF. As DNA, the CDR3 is TGTGCCAGCAGCTCCCTCTGGGGGGAGTTAGTAACAGATACGCAGTATTTT.

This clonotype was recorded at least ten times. CDR3 coding DNA: TGCGCCAGCAGCCAAGATCCGCTCGACAGGGCAGCCTCTGGAAACACCATATATTTT. Translated: CASSQDPLDRAASGNTIYF. The V gene is TRBV4-3, the J gene TRBJ1-3, with 7 bases fitting TRBD1. V lost 0 bases, J lost 0 bases, and 11 bases stayed unmatched. Per the germline V gene, CDR1 is LGHNA and CDR2 is YSLEER. The CDR3 is 19 residues long.

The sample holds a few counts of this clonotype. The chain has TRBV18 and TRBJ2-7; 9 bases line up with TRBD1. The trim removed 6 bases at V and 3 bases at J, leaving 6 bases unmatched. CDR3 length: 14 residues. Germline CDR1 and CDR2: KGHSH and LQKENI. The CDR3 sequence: CASSHDRGDYEQYF. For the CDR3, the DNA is TGTGCCAGCTCTCACGACAGGGGGGACTACGAGCAGTACTTC.

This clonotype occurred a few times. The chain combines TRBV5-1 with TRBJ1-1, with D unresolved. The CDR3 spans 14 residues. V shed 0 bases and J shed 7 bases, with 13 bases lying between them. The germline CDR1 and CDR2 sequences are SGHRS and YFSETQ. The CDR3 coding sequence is TGCGCCAGCAGCTTGGCCGTCCCTTGGGGTGAAGCTTTCTTT. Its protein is CASSLAVPWGEAFF.

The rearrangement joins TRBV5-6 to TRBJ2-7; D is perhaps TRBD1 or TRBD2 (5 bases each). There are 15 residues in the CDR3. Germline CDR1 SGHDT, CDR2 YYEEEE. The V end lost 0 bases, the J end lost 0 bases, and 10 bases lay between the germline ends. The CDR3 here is CASSLVGDHSYEQYF. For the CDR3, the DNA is TGTGCCAGCAGCTTGGTTGGGGACCACTCCTACGAGCAGTACTTC.

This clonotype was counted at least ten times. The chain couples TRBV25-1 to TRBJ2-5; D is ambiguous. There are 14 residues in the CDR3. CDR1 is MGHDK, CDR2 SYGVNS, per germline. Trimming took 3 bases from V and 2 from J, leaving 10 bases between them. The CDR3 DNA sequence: TGTGCCAGCAGTGAGCTAGGTGGGCAAGAGACCCAGTACTTC. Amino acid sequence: CASSELGGQETQYF.

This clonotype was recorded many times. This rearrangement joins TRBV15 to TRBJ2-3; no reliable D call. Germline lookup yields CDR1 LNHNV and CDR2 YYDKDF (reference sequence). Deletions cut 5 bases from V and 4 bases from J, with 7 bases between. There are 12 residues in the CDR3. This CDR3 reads CATSGYADTQYF. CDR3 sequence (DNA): TGTGCCACCAGCGGGTACGCAGATACGCAGTATTTT.

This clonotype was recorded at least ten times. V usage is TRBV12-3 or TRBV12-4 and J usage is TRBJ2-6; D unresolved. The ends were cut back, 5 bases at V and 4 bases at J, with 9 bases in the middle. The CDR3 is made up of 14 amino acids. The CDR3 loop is CASSRSSGANVLTF. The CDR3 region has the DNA TGTGCCAGCAGTCGGAGCTCCGGGGCCAACGTCCTGACTTTC.

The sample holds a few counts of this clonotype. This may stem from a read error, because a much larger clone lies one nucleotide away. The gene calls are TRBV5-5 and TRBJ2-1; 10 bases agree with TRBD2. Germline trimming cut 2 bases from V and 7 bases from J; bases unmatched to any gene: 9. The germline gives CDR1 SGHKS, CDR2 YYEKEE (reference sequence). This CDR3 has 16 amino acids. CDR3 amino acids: CASSFAGLAGDNEQFF. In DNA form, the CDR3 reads TGTGCCAGCAGCTTCGCAGGGCTAGCGGGAGATAATGAGCAGTTCTTC. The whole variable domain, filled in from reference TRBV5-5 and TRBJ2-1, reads DAGVTQSPTHLIKTRGQQVTLRCSPISGHKSVSWYQQVLGQGPQFIFQYYEKEERGRGNFPDRFSARQFPNYSSELNVNALLLGDSALYLCASSFAGLAGDNEQFFGPGTRLTVL.

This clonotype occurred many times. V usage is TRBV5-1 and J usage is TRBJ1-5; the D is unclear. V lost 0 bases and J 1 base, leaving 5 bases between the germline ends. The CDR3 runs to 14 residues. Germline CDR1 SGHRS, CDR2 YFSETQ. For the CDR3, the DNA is TGCGCCAGCAGCTTGGAGGGCAGCAATCAGCCCCAGCATTTT. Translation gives CASSLEGSNQPQHF. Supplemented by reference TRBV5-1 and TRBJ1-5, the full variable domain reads KAGVTQTPRYLIKTRGQQVTLSCSPISGHRSVSWYQQTPGQGLQFLFEYFSETQRNKGNFPGRFSGRQFSNSRSEMNVSTLELGDSALYLCASSLEGSNQPQHFGDGTRLSIL.

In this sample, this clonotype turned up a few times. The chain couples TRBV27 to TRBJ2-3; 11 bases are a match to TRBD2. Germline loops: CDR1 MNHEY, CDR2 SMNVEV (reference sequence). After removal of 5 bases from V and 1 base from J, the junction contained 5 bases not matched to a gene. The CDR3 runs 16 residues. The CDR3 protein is CASSVASGRRTDTQYF. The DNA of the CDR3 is TGTGCCAGCAGTGTCGCTAGCGGGAGGCGCACAGATACGCAGTATTTT.

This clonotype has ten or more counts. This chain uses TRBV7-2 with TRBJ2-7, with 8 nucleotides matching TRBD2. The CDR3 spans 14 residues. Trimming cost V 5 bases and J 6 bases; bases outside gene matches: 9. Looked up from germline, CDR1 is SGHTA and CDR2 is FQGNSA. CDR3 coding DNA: TGTGCCAGCAGCCCGGGACTAGGAGTCGTCGAGCAGTACTTC. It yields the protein CASSPGLGVVEQYF.

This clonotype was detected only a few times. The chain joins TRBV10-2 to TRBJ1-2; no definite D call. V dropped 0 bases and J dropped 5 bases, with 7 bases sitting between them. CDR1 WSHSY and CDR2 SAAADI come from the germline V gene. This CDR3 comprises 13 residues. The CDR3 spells CASSESLRYGYTF. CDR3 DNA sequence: TGCGCCAGCAGTGAGTCGCTGCGGTATGGCTACACCTTC.

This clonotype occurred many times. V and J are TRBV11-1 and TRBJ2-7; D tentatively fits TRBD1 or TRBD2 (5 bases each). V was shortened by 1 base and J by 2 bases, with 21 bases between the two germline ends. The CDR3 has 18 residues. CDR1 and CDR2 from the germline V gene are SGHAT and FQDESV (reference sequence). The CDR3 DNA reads TGTGCCAGCAGCTTAGTGGTAAAGGTGGGACCTCGGCCCTACGAGCAGTACTTC. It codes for CASSLVVKVGPRPYEQYF.

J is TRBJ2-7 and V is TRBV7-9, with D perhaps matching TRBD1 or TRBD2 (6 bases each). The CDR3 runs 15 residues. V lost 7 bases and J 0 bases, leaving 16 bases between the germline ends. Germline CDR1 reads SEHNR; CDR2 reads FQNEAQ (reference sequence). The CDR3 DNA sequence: TGTGCCAGCAACGAAGGGGGGCCCCCCTCCTACGAGCAGTACTTC. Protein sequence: CASNEGGPPSYEQYF.

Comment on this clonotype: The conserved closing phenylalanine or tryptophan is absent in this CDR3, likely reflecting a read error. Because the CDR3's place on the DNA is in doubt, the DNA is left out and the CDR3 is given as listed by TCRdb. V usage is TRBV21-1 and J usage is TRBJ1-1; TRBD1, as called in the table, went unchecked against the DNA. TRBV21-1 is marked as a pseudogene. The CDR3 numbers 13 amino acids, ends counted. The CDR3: CASPDRVDTEAFL.

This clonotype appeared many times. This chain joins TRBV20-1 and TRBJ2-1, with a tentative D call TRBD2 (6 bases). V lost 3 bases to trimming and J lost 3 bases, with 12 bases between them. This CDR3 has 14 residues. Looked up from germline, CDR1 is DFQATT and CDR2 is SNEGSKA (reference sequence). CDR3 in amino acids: CSASPSGLYNEQFF. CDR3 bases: TGCAGTGCTAGCCCCAGCGGGCTCTACAATGAGCAGTTCTTC.

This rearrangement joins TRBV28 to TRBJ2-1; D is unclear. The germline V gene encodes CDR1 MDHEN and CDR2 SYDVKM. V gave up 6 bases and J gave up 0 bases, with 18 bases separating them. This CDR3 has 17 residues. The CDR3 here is CASSQVPNLSSYNEQFF. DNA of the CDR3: TGTGCCAGCAGCCAGGTACCCAATCTTAGCTCCTACAATGAGCAGTTCTTC.

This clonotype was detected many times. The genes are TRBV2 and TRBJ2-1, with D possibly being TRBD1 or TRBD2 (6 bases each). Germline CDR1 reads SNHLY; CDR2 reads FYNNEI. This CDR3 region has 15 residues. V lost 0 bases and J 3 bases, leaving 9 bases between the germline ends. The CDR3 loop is CASSEAGGYYNEQFF. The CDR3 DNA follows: TGTGCCAGCAGTGAAGCAGGGGGGTACTACAATGAGCAGTTCTTC.

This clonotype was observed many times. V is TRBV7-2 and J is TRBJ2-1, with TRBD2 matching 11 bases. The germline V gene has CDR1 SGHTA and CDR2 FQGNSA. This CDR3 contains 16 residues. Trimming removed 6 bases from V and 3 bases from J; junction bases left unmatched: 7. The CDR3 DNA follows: TGTGCCAGCAGGAGACCGGGGACTAGCGGCTACAATGAGCAGTTCTTC. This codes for CASRRPGTSGYNEQFF.

Written as DNA, the CDR3 is TGCAGCGTCCCCGGAGGTGGAGGGGGGCGCGACGAGCAGTACTTC. Translating it yields CSVPGGGGGRDEQYF. The chain uses TRBV29-1 and TRBJ2-7, with D perhaps assigned TRBD1 or TRBD2 (6 bases each). The CDR3 is 15 amino acids. Trimming took off 6 bases at V and 5 bases at J, with 23 bases between the two ends. Germline V lookup: CDR1 SQVTM, CDR2 ANQGSEA.